This TCR beta chain was documented in a study of cytomegalovirus exposure and HLA in healthy donors. The wider study: Early released data had about 85 million unique TCRs, all coming from HLA-typed donors.

Germline CDR1 is MNHEY and CDR2 is SMNVEV (reference sequence). V lost 7 bases, J lost 5 bases, and 13 bases stayed unmatched. The CDR3 covers 16 residues. The PCR employed 60 Vbeta primers together with 13 Jbeta primers. Produced via immunoSEQ multiplex PCR; TCRdb's table is partial and in-frame only. Of 150,000 to 200,000 clones listed, around 81% were seen once; the top ten hold roughly 5%. Overall study findings and caveats: Indistinguishable V segments, including TRBV6-2 and TRBV6-3, were excluded. Most TCR sequences showed up rarely, but some public TCRs showed up in many donors. The investigators catalogued 150 to 200 TCR beta chains as cytomegalovirus-associated.

This clone appeared a few times. Its target is unknown. The rearrangement links TRBV27 to TRBJ1-2, with 10 bases identical to TRBD1. Sequencing was performed on PBMCs. This TCR was recovered from a woman between 18 and 30 years old in good health and CMV-seropositive. CDR3 loop: CASKGRDGQGGYGYTF. The CDR3 DNA sequence: TGTGCCAGCAAGGGACGTGACGGACAGGGGGGTTATGGCTACACCTTC.